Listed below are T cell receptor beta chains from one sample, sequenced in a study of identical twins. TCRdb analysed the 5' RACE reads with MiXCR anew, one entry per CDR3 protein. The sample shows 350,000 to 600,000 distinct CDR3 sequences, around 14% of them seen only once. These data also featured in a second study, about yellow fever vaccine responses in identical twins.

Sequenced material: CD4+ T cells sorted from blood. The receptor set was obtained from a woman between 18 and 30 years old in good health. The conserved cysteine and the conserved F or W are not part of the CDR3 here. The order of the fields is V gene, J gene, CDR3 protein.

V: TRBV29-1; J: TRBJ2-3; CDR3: SVEGVLGTDTQY
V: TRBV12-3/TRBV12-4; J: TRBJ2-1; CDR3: ASSHGNQRGEQF
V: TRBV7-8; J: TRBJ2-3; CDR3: ASSSNRDSTQY
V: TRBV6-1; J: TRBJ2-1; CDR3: ASSRRDSNNEQF
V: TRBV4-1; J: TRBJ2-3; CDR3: ASSQDMSGLSTDTQY
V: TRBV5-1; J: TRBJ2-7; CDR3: ASSLQGQHSYEQY
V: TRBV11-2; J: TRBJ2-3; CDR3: ASRIGQGTDTQY
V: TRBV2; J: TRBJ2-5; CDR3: ASSESPPWSAQETQY
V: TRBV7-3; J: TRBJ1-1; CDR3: ASSSGITNTEAF
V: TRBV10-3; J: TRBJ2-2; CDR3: AIAGTSAQSNTGELF
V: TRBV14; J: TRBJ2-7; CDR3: ASSHYRGSPLYEQY
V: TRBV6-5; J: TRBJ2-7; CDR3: ASSYFPSGAYEQY
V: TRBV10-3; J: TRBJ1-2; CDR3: AINPGGSDYGYT
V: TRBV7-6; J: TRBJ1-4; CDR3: ASSTRADRGPNEKLF
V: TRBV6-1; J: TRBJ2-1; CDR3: ASSMSGRASGEQF
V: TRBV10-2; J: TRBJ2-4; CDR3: ASSESPTRGFPAKNIQY
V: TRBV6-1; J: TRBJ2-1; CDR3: ASSARGGGGSYNEQF
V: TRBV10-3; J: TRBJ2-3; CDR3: AISVTVTSTDTQY
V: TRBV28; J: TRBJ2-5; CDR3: ASSSRDRGVQETQY
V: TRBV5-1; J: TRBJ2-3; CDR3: ASSAGTSGTRTDTQY
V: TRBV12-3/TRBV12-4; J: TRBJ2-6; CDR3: ASSLSDSGANVLT
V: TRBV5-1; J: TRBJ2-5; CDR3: ASSFYTSAQETQY
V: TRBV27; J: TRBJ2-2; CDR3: ASSLFGGGRPGELF
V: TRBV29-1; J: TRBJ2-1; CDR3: SGGLATGEQF
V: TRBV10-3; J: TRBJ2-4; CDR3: AISEERGGRNIQY
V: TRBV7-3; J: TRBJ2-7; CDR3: ASSSGSHEQY
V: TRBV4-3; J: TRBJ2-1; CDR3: ASSQIETSGRFYNEQF
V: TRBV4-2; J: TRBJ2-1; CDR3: ASSQDYGTTYNEQF
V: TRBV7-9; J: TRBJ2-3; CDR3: ASSYRQGAGTDTQY
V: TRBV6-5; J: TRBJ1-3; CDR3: ASSYGNTIY
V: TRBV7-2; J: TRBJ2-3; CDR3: ASSVPISGTDTQY
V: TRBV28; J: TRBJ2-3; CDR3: ASSENTQY
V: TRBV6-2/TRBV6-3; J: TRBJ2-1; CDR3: ASSYSSLGQGAGNEQF
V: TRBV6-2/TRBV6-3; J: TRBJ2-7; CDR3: ASSYSGTAYSYEQY
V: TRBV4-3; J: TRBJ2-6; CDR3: ASSPTPKVSGANVLT
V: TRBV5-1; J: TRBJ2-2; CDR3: ASSLGGRKNTGELF
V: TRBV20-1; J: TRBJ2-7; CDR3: SARDRDLRSEQY
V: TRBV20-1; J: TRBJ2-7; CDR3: SAPRDTRYEQY
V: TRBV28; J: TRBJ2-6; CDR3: ASSLMGSGANVLT
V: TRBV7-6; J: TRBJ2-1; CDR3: ASSSVVAGRSREQF
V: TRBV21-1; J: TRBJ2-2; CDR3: ASSKVKGRVTGELF